The 8 T cell receptor beta chains below were found in one sample sequenced in a study of identifying expanded T cells in peripheral blood. The protocol was immunoSEQ multiplex PCR, while the TCRdb copy is restricted to in-frame clones and leaves out a portion. The repertoire holds roughly 63,000 clones, with approximately 83% as singletons. The sequencing sample was made of blood. Every receptor here comes from a person aged 18 to 75 in good health.

This chain joins TRBV10-2 and TRBJ2-2; D perhaps matches TRBD2 (7 bases). The CDR3 spans 16 residues. The germline V gene encodes CDR1 WSHSY and CDR2 SAAADI. V was cut by 8 bases and J by 2 bases, with 18 bases left in between. In DNA, the CDR3 is TGCGCCAGCGAACCTGGGGGGGGCTTAAACACCGGGGAGCTGTTTTTT. Amino acid sequence: CASEPGGGLNTGELFF.

The genes are TRBV5-1 and TRBJ2-3; D gene ambiguous. This CDR3 has 15 residues. V shed 0 bases and J shed 1 base, with 9 bases lying between them. CDR1 is SGHRS, CDR2 YFSETQ, per germline. The CDR3 protein is CASSLEGGGTDTQYF. The DNA for the CDR3 is TGCGCCAGCAGCTTGGAGGGTGGAGGCACAGATACGCAGTATTTT. Full variable domain (rest looked up from reference TRBV5-1 and TRBJ2-3): KAGVTQTPRYLIKTRGQQVTLSCSPISGHRSVSWYQQTPGQGLQFLFEYFSETQRNKGNFPGRFSGRQFSNSRSEMNVSTLELGDSALYLCASSLEGGGTDTQYFGPGTRLTVL.

The chain carries TRBV7-9 and TRBJ2-3; the match to TRBD2 covers 11 bases. Germline V CDR1 and CDR2: SEHNR, FQNEAQ (reference sequence). Unmatched junction bases numbered 6, after V lost 8 bases and J lost 5 bases. The CDR3 extends over 14 amino acids. The CDR3 spells CASSTSGRRDTQYF. The CDR3 nucleotides are TGTGCCAGCTCAACTAGCGGGAGAAGAGATACGCAGTATTTT.

This rearrangement joins TRBV6-1 to TRBJ2-2, with a possible D match to TRBD1 (6 bases). Trimming took off 2 bases at V and 4 bases at J, with 8 bases between the two ends. Germline CDR1 MNHNS, CDR2 SASEGT. The CDR3 is 14 amino acids. CDR3 DNA sequence: TGTGCCAGCAGTGAACAGGGGAGCACCGGGGAGCTGTTTTTT. This encodes CASSEQGSTGELFF.

The chain recombines TRBV7-5 with TRBJ1-2; TRBD1 is the table's D call, not checked against the DNA. TRBV7-5 corresponds to a pseudogene. The CDR3 runs to 15 residues. CDR3 loop: CARSPTTVSNYGYTF. The CDR3 DNA sequence: TGTGCCAGAAGCCCTACGACAGTTTCTAACTATGGCTACACCTTC.

The CDR3 region has the DNA TGTGCCAGCAGCTTAGGGCACAAAAACTATGGCTACACCTTC. Protein: CASSLGHKNYGYTF. The genes are TRBV7-8 and TRBJ1-2, with D unclear. Trimming took off 1 base at V and 2 bases at J, with 8 bases between the two ends. From germline, CDR1 is SGHVS and CDR2 FQNEAQ. The CDR3 sequence is 14 residues long.

Only a few counts were recorded for this clone. The chain links TRBV30 to TRBJ2-7; D unclear. This CDR3 is 14 amino acids long. Germline V lookup: CDR1 GTSNPN, CDR2 SVGIG (reference sequence). Deletions cut 4 bases from V and 0 bases from J, with 13 bases between. The CDR3 protein is CAWTRHQSSYEQYF. The CDR3 DNA is TGTGCCTGGACTCGGCACCAAAGCTCCTACGAGCAGTACTTC.

V is TRBV21-1 and J is TRBJ2-5; the DNA was not compared with TRBD2, the D call given in the table. TRBV21-1 is a recognized pseudogene. The CDR3 has 13 residues. CDR3 nucleotide sequence: TGTGCCAGCAGCAAGGGGGGACAAGAGACCCAGTACTTC. Amino acid sequence: CASSKGGQETQYF.